This T cell receptor beta chain originates from a study of cytomegalovirus exposure and HLA in healthy donors. Profiling relied on immunoSEQ multiplex PCR, and the TCRdb table lists in-frame clones only, not all of them. The repertoire holds 200,000 to 250,000 clones, with 70% to 90% as singletons. After removal of 5 bases from V and 4 bases from J, the junction contained 12 bases not matched to a gene. The CDR3 is 18 amino acids. Germline loops: CDR1 MNHEY, CDR2 SMNVEV (reference sequence). This clone has just one count. The sequenced material came from PBMCs. The sequence came from a woman aged 18-29 years in good health and CMV-seronegative. The V call is TRBV27, the J call TRBJ2-1; 12 bases line up with TRBD2. CDR3 coding DNA: TGTGCCAGCAGTACGGGAACTAGCGGGAGGACCCCTTACAATGAGCAGTTCTTC. It yields the protein CASSTGTSGRTPYNEQFF.